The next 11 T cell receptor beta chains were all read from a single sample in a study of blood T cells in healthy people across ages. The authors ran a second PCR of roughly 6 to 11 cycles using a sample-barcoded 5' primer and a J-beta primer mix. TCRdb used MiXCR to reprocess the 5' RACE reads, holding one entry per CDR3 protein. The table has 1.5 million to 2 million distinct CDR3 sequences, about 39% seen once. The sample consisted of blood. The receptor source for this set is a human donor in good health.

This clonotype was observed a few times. The CDR3 region is CASSHPGLGENIQYF. The CDR3 DNA is TGCGCCAGCAGCCACCCTGGACTGGGAGAAAACATTCAGTACTTC. V usage is TRBV4-1 and J usage is TRBJ2-4; D might be TRBD2 (5 bases). Germline CDR1 and CDR2: MGHRA and YSYEKL. The length of the CDR3 is 15 residues. V gave up 3 bases and J gave up 5 bases, with 14 bases separating them.

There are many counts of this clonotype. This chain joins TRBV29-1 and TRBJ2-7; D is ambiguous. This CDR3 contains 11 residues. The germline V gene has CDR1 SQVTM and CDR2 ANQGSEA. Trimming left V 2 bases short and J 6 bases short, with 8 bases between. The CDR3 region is CSVEFQVEQYF. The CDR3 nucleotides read TGCAGCGTTGAATTCCAGGTCGAGCAGTACTTC.

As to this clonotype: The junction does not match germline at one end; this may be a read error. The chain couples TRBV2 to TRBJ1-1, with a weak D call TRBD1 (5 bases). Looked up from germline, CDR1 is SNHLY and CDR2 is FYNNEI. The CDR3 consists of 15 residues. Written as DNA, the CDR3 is TGTGCCAGCAGTCCCGACTTGGGAACGGACACTAAAGCTTTCTTT. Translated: CASSPDLGTDTKAFF.

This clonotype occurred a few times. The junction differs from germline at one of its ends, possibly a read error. The DNA of the CDR3 is TGTGCCCGCAGCTTGGGGGGGGGCATTCAGTACTTC. Amino acids: CARSLGGGIQYF. V gene TRBV7-3 combines with J gene TRBJ2-5; 7 bases align to TRBD2. TRBJ2-4 matches the DNA end more closely, so the J call is doubtful. CDR1 is SGHTA and CDR2 is FQGTGA in the germline V gene. The CDR3 is made up of 12 amino acids.

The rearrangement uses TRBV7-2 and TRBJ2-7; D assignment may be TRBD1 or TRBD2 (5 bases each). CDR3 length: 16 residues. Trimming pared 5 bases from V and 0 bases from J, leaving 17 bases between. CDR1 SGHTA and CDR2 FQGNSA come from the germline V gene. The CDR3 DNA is TGTGCCAGCAGCCCCCTGGGACGGCTAGACTCCTACGAGCAGTACTTC. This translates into CASSPLGRLDSYEQYF.

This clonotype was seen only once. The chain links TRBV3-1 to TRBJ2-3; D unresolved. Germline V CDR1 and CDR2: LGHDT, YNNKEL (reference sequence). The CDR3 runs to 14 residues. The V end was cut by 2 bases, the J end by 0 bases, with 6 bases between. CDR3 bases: TGTGCCAGCAGCCAACAGCCTAGCACAGATACGCAGTATTTT. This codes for CASSQQPSTDTQYF.

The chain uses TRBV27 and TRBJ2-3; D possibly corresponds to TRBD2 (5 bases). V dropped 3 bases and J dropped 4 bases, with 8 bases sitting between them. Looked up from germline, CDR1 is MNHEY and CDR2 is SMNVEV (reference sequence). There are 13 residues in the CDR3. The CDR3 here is CASSFSAPDTQYF. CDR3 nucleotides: TGTGCCAGCAGTTTTAGCGCCCCAGATACGCAGTATTTT.

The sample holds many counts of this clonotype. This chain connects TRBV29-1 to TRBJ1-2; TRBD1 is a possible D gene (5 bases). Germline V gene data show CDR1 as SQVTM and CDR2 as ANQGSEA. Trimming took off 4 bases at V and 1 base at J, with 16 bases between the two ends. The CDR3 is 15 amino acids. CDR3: CSVVPALDNNYGYTF. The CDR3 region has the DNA TGCAGCGTTGTCCCGGCGTTGGACAATAACTATGGCTACACCTTC.

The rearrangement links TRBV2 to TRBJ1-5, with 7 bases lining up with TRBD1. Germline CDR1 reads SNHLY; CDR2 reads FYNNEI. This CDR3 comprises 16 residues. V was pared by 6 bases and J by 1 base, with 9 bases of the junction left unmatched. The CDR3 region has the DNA TGTGCCAGCAGCCGACAGGGAGGGCGAAGCAATCAGCCCCAGCATTTT. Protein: CASSRQGGRSNQPQHF.

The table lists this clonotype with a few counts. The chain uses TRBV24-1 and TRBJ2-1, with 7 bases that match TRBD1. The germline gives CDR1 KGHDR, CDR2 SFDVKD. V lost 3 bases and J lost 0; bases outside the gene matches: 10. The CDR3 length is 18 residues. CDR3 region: CATSDTLARGSSYNEQFF. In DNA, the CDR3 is TGTGCCACCAGTGATACATTGGCCAGGGGGAGCTCCTACAATGAGCAGTTCTTC.

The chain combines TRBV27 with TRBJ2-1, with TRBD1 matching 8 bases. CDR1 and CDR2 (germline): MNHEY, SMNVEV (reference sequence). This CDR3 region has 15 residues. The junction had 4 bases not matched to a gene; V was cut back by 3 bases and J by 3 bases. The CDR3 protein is CASSFVGTGYNEQFF. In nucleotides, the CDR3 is TGTGCCAGCAGTTTTGTGGGGACAGGCTACAATGAGCAGTTCTTC.